A selection of T cell receptor beta chains follows, all from one sample in a study of T cell changes during pregnancy in multiple sclerosis. Profiled with immunoSEQ multiplex PCR; TCRdb holds only in-frame clones, not every one. This table has roughly 68,000 clones, around 92% appearing once. Here the sequenced sample was peripheral blood, taken in the second trimester of pregnancy. These TCRs come from a female donor in good health, enrolled as a control in a pregnancy study. CDR3s include the opening cysteine and the closing phenylalanine or tryptophan. A D gene is named only where the DNA matches it firmly. The listing skips clone size in some rows; elsewhere it reads once, few, many or a size class.

J gene: TRBJ2-2
D gene: TRBD1
clone size: .
V gene: TRBV6-5
CDR3 DNA: TGTGCCAGCAGTTCCCAGGGGGCTCCCACCGGGGAGCTGTTTTTT
CDR3 protein: CASSSQGAPTGELFF

J gene: TRBJ2-1
D gene: TRBD2
clone size: .
V gene: TRBV4-1
CDR3 DNA: TGCGCCAGCAGCCAAGGAAGGGCTAGCGGGAGCTCCTACAATGAGCAGTTCTTC
CDR3 protein: CASSQGRASGSSYNEQFF

J gene: TRBJ1-1
D gene: .
clone size: .
V gene: TRBV4-2
CDR3 DNA: TGTGCCAGCAGCCAAGATGGGGGCGACACTGAAGCTTTCTTT
CDR3 protein: CASSQDGGDTEAFF

J gene: TRBJ1-5
D gene: TRBD1
clone size: few
V gene: TRBV5-5
CDR3 DNA: TGTGCCAGCAGCGAAGGGGGCGCGAATCAGCCCCAGCATTTT
CDR3 protein: CASSEGGANQPQHF

J gene: TRBJ2-7
D gene: TRBD1
clone size: .
V gene: TRBV7-8
CDR3 DNA: TGTGCCAGCAGCTTAGCCCCGGGACAGATAACCTACGAGCAGTACTTC
CDR3 protein: CASSLAPGQITYEQYF

J gene: TRBJ1-2
D gene: .
clone size: .
V gene: TRBV7-2
CDR3 DNA: TGTGCCAGCAGCCGCGACAAGTCCCAAGATGGCTACACCTTC
CDR3 protein: CASSRDKSQDGYTF

J gene: TRBJ2-2
D gene: TRBD1
clone size: .
V gene: TRBV29-1
CDR3 DNA: TGCAGCGTTGGGACAGGGGGCAGCGCCGGGGAGCTGTTTTTT
CDR3 protein: CSVGTGGSAGELFF

J gene: TRBJ1-1
D gene: .
clone size: .
V gene: TRBV25-1
CDR3 DNA: TGTGCCAGCAGAGGCCTGGGGACAACTCACACTGAAGCTTTCTTT
CDR3 protein: CASRGLGTTHTEAFF

J gene: TRBJ2-6
D gene: TRBD1
clone size: .
V gene: TRBV4-2
CDR3 DNA: TGTGCCAGCAGCCAAGCGCGAGACAGGGGTCTTTCTGGGGCCAACGTCCTGACTTTC
CDR3 protein: CASSQARDRGLSGANVLTF

J gene: TRBJ2-7
D gene: TRBD1
clone size: .
V gene: TRBV19
CDR3 DNA: TGTGCCAGTAGTCCCAAGGGACAGGGGATAAACGAGCAGTACTTC
CDR3 protein: CASSPKGQGINEQYF

J gene: TRBJ1-4
D gene: .
clone size: .
V gene: TRBV7-9
CDR3 DNA: TGTGCCAGCAGCTTACTAGCTAATGAAAAACTGTTTTTT
CDR3 protein: CASSLLANEKLFF

J gene: TRBJ1-2
D gene: TRBD1
clone size: .
V gene: TRBV7-3
CDR3 DNA: TGTGCCAGCAGCCCCGGGACAGGGACCCTCTATGGCTACACCTTC
CDR3 protein: CASSPGTGTLYGYTF

J gene: TRBJ1-1
D gene: .
clone size: .
V gene: TRBV5-6
CDR3 DNA: TGTGCCAGCAGCTTGGTGCAGACTGAAGCTTTCTTT
CDR3 protein: CASSLVQTEAFF

J gene: TRBJ2-1
D gene: .
clone size: .
V gene: TRBV5-1
CDR3 DNA: TGCGCCAGCAGCTTTTCGGGGTCAGGCTCCTACAATGAGCAGTTCTTC
CDR3 protein: CASSFSGSGSYNEQFF

J gene: TRBJ1-4
D gene: .
clone size: .
V gene: TRBV5-1
CDR3 DNA: TGCGCCAGCAGCTTGACAGGGAGGGCCTCTAATGAAAAACTGTTTTTT
CDR3 protein: CASSLTGRASNEKLFF

J gene: TRBJ2-7
D gene: TRBD1
clone size: .
V gene: TRBV14
CDR3 DNA: TGTGCCAGCAGCCAAATTGGTCGGGGACAGGGCTCCTACGAGCAGTACTTC
CDR3 protein: CASSQIGRGQGSYEQYF

J gene: TRBJ1-2
D gene: TRBD1
clone size: once
V gene: TRBV19
CDR3 DNA: TGTGCCAGTAGCCTACAGGGGGAGGCTGGCTACACCTTC
CDR3 protein: CASSLQGEAGYTF

J gene: TRBJ2-7
D gene: .
clone size: .
V gene: TRBV6-5
CDR3 DNA: TGTGCCAGCAGTCTCCTTTGGGGGCCTACCTACGAGCAGTACTTC
CDR3 protein: CASSLLWGPTYEQYF

J gene: TRBJ2-1
D gene: .
clone size: .
V gene: TRBV7-3
CDR3 DNA: TGTGCCAGCAGCCCTACCCCTACTAGGTACAATGAGCAGTTCTTC
CDR3 protein: CASSPTPTRYNEQFF

J gene: TRBJ1-5
D gene: TRBD1
clone size: .
V gene: TRBV4-1
CDR3 DNA: TGCGCCAGCAGCCAAAACAGGGGCCCTAGGTCTGATCAGCCCCAGCATTTT
CDR3 protein: CASSQNRGPRSDQPQHF

J gene: TRBJ1-1
D gene: .
clone size: .
V gene: TRBV11-2
CDR3 DNA: TGTGCCAGCAGTTCTCCTCTGAACACTGAAGCTTTCTTT
CDR3 protein: CASSSPLNTEAFF

J gene: TRBJ2-7
D gene: TRBD2
clone size: .
V gene: TRBV7-1
CDR3 DNA: TGTGCCAGCAGCTCGGGGCGGGGTTCGGGGACTAGCGGGAGCGTACGACCGATGATCTACGAGCAGTACTTC
CDR3 protein: CASSSGRGSGTSGSVRPMIYEQYF

J gene: TRBJ1-5
D gene: .
clone size: few
V gene: TRBV4-1
CDR3 DNA: TGCGCCAGCAGCCAAGACGATCAGCCCCAGCATTTT
CDR3 protein: CASSQDDQPQHF

J gene: TRBJ1-2
D gene: TRBD1
clone size: .
V gene: TRBV5-4
CDR3 DNA: TGTGCCAGCAGCCAGGACAGGGTTGGCTACACCTTC
CDR3 protein: CASSQDRVGYTF

J gene: TRBJ2-5
D gene: TRBD2
clone size: .
V gene: TRBV7-2
CDR3 DNA: TGTGCCAGCAGCTTAGGGGCGGGAGGGGAGACCCAGTACTTC
CDR3 protein: CASSLGAGGETQYF

J gene: TRBJ2-3
D gene: TRBD1
clone size: .
V gene: TRBV18
CDR3 DNA: TGTGCCAGCTCCCGGACAGGGGGGGAGTTGACGCAGTATTTT
CDR3 protein: CASSRTGGELTQYF

J gene: TRBJ2-7
D gene: TRBD2
clone size: .
V gene: TRBV4-1
CDR3 DNA: TGCGCCAGCAGCCAAGGACTAGCGGGAGGGTACGAGCAGTACTTC
CDR3 protein: CASSQGLAGGYEQYF

J gene: TRBJ1-5
D gene: TRBD1
clone size: .
V gene: TRBV7-8
CDR3 DNA: TGTGCCAGCAGCTTCGAGGGACAGGAGAATCAGCCCCAGCATTTT
CDR3 protein: CASSFEGQENQPQHF

J gene: TRBJ1-2
D gene: TRBD1
clone size: .
V gene: TRBV5-6
CDR3 DNA: TGTGCCAGCAGCTTGGTGTTGACAGGGGGCGATGGCTACACCTTC
CDR3 protein: CASSLVLTGGDGYTF

J gene: TRBJ2-7
D gene: .
clone size: .
V gene: TRBV6-1
CDR3 DNA: TGTGCCAGCAGTGAAGCGAAGGGAGGTAACTACGAGCAGTACTTC
CDR3 protein: CASSEAKGGNYEQYF

J gene: TRBJ1-5
D gene: TRBD1
clone size: .
V gene: TRBV7-6
CDR3 DNA: TGTGCCAGCAGCTTAGTCTCCAGGGGGGACCAGCCCCAGCATTTT
CDR3 protein: CASSLVSRGDQPQHF

J gene: TRBJ2-1
D gene: .
clone size: .
V gene: TRBV2
CDR3 DNA: TGTGCCAGCAGTGAGGTCGGGAGCCAGTTCTTC
CDR3 protein: CASSEVGSQFF

J gene: TRBJ2-1
D gene: TRBD1
clone size: .
V gene: TRBV19
CDR3 DNA: TGTGCCACCAAACAGGGGCCCTACAATGAGCAGTTCTTC
CDR3 protein: CATKQGPYNEQFF

J gene: TRBJ1-2
D gene: TRBD1
clone size: .
V gene: TRBV4-1
CDR3 DNA: TGCGCCACCGCCAGGGGGCAGGACTATGGCTACACCTTC
CDR3 protein: CATARGQDYGYTF

J gene: TRBJ1-5
D gene: TRBD1
clone size: .
V gene: TRBV10-2
CDR3 DNA: TGCGCCAGCAGTGAGTCGAGGGACAGGGCCGGTCAGCCCCAGCATTTT
CDR3 protein: CASSESRDRAGQPQHF

J gene: TRBJ2-1
D gene: TRBD2
clone size: .
V gene: TRBV10-1
CDR3 DNA: TGCGCCAGCAGTGAAAGGGTTCGGCGGGAGGGGAATGAGCAGTTCTTC
CDR3 protein: CASSERVRREGNEQFF

J gene: TRBJ2-7
D gene: TRBD1
clone size: .
V gene: TRBV15
CDR3 DNA: TGTGCCACCAGCAGAGGAGGGGGCAGGACGGCCGAGCAGTACTTC
CDR3 protein: CATSRGGGRTAEQYF

J gene: TRBJ2-7
D gene: TRBD2
clone size: .
V gene: TRBV19
CDR3 DNA: TGTGCCAGTAGTATTGCGGGAGTAGGGTACGAGCAGTACTTC
CDR3 protein: CASSIAGVGYEQYF

J gene: TRBJ2-3
D gene: .
clone size: .
V gene: TRBV28
CDR3 DNA: TGTGCCAGCAGTCAGGGAGATACGCAGTATTTT
CDR3 protein: CASSQGDTQYF

J gene: TRBJ2-7
D gene: .
clone size: once
V gene: TRBV18
CDR3 DNA: TGTGCCAGCTCACCACAGGGGACTGGTTCCTACGAGCAGTACTTC
CDR3 protein: CASSPQGTGSYEQYF

J gene: TRBJ2-3
D gene: TRBD2
clone size: .
V gene: TRBV25-1
CDR3 DNA: TGTGCCAGCAGTGAGGCTAGCGGGAGCACAGATACGCAGTATTTT
CDR3 protein: CASSEASGSTDTQYF

J gene: TRBJ2-7
D gene: .
clone size: .
V gene: TRBV30
CDR3 DNA: TGTGCCTGGAGTGTGGGAGGCGAGCAGTACTTC
CDR3 protein: CAWSVGGEQYF

J gene: TRBJ2-1
D gene: TRBD2
clone size: .
V gene: TRBV6-6
CDR3 DNA: TGTGCCAGCAGCCCGGGACTAGACTACAATGAGCAGTTCTTC
CDR3 protein: CASSPGLDYNEQFF

J gene: TRBJ2-1
D gene: TRBD2
clone size: .
V gene: TRBV5-6
CDR3 DNA: TGTGCCAGCAGCCTTACCGTGGGACTAGCGAAGAACAATGAGCAGTTCTTC
CDR3 protein: CASSLTVGLAKNNEQFF

J gene: TRBJ1-5
D gene: .
clone size: .
V gene: TRBV2
CDR3 DNA: TGTGCCAGCAGCCAGGTGGAGGGCTTCAATCAGCCCCAGCATTTT
CDR3 protein: CASSQVEGFNQPQHF